This T cell receptor (beta chain) was sequenced for a study of blood T cell repertoires in COVID-19. As for the study in general: Samples came from the United States, Italy and Spain, spanning acute and convalescent COVID-19. In each case, the material was cDNA or gDNA derived from T cells, B-cell-depleted T cells, or PBMCs.

Original processing methods: Researchers report that nucleated cell counts were estimated from reference gene primer amplification. Method: immunoSEQ multiplex PCR; TCRdb's copy keeps in-frame clones and lacks some. The V and J calls and clone size are taken from that table; D and trimming were inferred from the DNA. Among nearly 350,000 clones listed, about 88% were seen once. V shed 4 bases, J shed 4 bases, and the junction held 8 bases outside the gene matches. Per the germline V gene, CDR1 is SGDLS and CDR2 is YYNGEE. The CDR3 runs to 15 residues. This sequence was found in an older woman with COVID-19, enrolled during active disease. The V gene is TRBV9, the J gene TRBJ2-1; 7 bases match TRBD1. Sequencing was performed on peripheral blood. The CDR3 reads CASSPMGTEYNEQFF. In nucleotides, the CDR3 is TGTGCCAGCAGCCCCATGGGGACAGAATACAATGAGCAGTTCTTC. Together with reference TRBV9 and TRBJ2-1, the CDR3 gives the full variable domain: DSGVTQTPKHLITATGQRVTLRCSPRSGDLSVYWYQQSLDQGLQFLIQYYNGEERAKGNILERFSAQQFPDLHSELNLSSLELGDSALYFCASSPMGTEYNEQFFGPGTRLTVL.